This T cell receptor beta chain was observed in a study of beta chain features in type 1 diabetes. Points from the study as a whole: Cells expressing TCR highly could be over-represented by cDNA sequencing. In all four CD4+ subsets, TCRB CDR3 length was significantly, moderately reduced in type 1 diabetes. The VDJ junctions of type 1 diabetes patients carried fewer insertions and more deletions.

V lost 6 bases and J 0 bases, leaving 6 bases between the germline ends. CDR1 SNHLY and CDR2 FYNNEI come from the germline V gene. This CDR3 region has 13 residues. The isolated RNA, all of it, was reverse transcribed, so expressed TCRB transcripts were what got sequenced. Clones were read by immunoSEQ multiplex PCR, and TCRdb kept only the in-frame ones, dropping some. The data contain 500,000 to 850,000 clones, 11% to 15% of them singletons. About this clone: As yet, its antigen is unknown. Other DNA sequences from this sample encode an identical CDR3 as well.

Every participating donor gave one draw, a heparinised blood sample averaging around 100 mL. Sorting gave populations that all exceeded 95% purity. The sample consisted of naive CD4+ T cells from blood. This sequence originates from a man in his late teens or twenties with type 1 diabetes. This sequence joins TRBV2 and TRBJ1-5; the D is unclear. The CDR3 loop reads CASRENSNQPQHF. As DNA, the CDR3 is TGTGCCAGCAGGGAGAATAGCAATCAGCCCCAGCATTTT. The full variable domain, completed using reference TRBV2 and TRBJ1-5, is EPEVTQTPSHQVTQMGQEVILRCVPISNHLYFYWYRQILGQKVEFLVSFYNNEISEKSEIFDDQFSVERPDGSNFTLKIRSTKLEDSAMYFCASRENSNQPQHFGDGTRLSIL.